The present TCR beta chain was sequenced within a study of blood T cell dynamics during melanoma immunotherapy. Clones were sequenced by immunoSEQ multiplex PCR, and TCRdb holds only the in-frame ones, with some missing. In the table there are around 12,000 clones, around 91% of which are singletons. Deletions cut 7 bases from V and 3 bases from J, with 11 bases between. The CDR3 contains 13 residues. CDR1 is SEHNR and CDR2 is FQNEAQ in the germline V gene (reference sequence). Time point here: week 3, after first cycle of checkpoint inhibitor. V gene TRBV7-9 combines with J gene TRBJ2-3; no clear D gene. The TCR originated in a human donor with melanoma. Source: effector memory CD8+ T cells from blood, taken from a patient treated with checkpoint blockade. The CDR3 DNA follows: TGTGCCAGCAAGGCAGGACCTACAGATACGCAGTATTTT. Encoded protein: CASKAGPTDTQYF.